Shown below are 25 T cell receptor beta chains from a single sample sequenced in a study of T cell responses to AZD1222 COVID-19 vaccine. Here immunoSEQ multiplex PCR was the method, and the copy in TCRdb shows in-frame clones only, minus some. The sample carries some 130,000 clones, roughly 85% recorded once. This sample comprised peripheral blood, obtained on day 0 of AZD1222 vaccination. The receptors shown here come from an adult in good health.

J is TRBJ2-3 and V is TRBV11-3; 11 nucleotides match TRBD2. The ends lost 5 bases at V and 7 bases at J; junction bases unmatched: 11. The CDR3 totals 16 residues. Germline loops: CDR1 SGHNT, CDR2 YENEEA. CDR3 nucleotide sequence: TGTGCCAGCAGCCCGGGACTAGCGGACCGTAGGTATACGCAGTATTTT. This gives the protein CASSPGLADRRYTQYF.

V usage is TRBV10-1 and J usage is TRBJ1-2; 8 bases agree with TRBD1. The J segment lost 4 bases and the V segment lost 5 bases, leaving 3 bases of the junction unmatched. This CDR3 has 13 residues. CDR1 WNHNN and CDR2 SYGVQD come from the germline V gene (reference sequence). CDR3 coding DNA: TGCGCCAGCAGTTTAACAGGGGGCTATGGCTACACCTTC. Encoded protein: CASSLTGGYGYTF.

J is TRBJ1-1 and V is TRBV6-5; no reliable D call. With 7 bases removed from V and 1 base from J, the gap between germline ends came to 16 bases. The CDR3 totals 15 residues. Germline V lookup: CDR1 MNHEY, CDR2 SVGAGI. Here the CDR3 reads CASNSDPNRNTEAFF. Written as DNA, the CDR3 is TGTGCCAGCAATTCCGACCCTAACAGGAACACTGAAGCTTTCTTT.

The gene calls are TRBV4-1 and TRBJ2-3; a weak D match, TRBD2 (6 bases). Trimming took 2 bases from V and 2 from J, leaving 14 bases between them. Germline V CDR1 and CDR2: MGHRA, YSYEKL. CDR3 length equals 16 residues. The CDR3 sequence: CASSQRLAQPTDTQYF. As DNA, the CDR3 is TGCGCCAGCAGCCAAAGGCTAGCGCAACCCACAGATACGCAGTATTTT.

The chain carries TRBV21-1 and TRBJ1-1; no check of the table's D call, TRBD1, against the DNA was made. TRBV21-1 is a recognized pseudogene. This CDR3 is 16 amino acids long. The CDR3 region has the DNA TGTGCCAGCAGCACAAGACAGGGGGAAGTGAACACTGAAGCTTTCTTT. Amino acids: CASSTRQGEVNTEAFF.

V usage is TRBV19 and J usage is TRBJ1-2, with D maybe TRBD1 (5 bases). Germline V gene data show CDR1 as LNHDA and CDR2 as SQIVND (reference sequence). The CDR3 has 14 amino acids. Between the trimmed V and J ends, which lost 6 bases and 4 bases, there was a span of 15 bases. This chain's CDR3 is CASRRLAGLYGYTF. The CDR3 coding sequence is TGTGCCAGTAGGCGGCTGGCGGGGCTCTATGGCTACACCTTC. Full variable domain (remainder filled in from reference TRBV19 and TRBJ1-2): DGGITQSPKYLFRKEGQNVTLSCEQNLNHDAMYWYRQDPGQGLRLIYYSQIVNDFQKGDIAEGYSVSREKKESFPLTVTSAQKNPTAFYLCASRRLAGLYGYTFGSGTRLTVV.

The chain couples TRBV12-5 to TRBJ2-7; D may be TRBD2 (6 bases). CDR3 length: 13 residues. Germline values: CDR1 LGHNT, CDR2 FRNRAP. V was clipped by 4 bases and J by 6 bases, with 13 bases between them. The CDR3 DNA follows: TGTGCTAGTGGTTCCCCCCTGGGGGGCGAGCAGTACTTC. Translated, it gives CASGSPLGGEQYF.

J is TRBJ1-2 and V is TRBV4-1; 7 bases fit TRBD1. V lost 1 base, J lost 3 bases, and 8 bases stayed unmatched. From germline, CDR1 is MGHRA and CDR2 YSYEKL. The CDR3 loop spans 16 amino acids. The CDR3 nucleotides read TGCGCCAGCAGCCAAGCGTACACAGGGGAGTACTATGGCTACACCTTC. This codes for CASSQAYTGEYYGYTF.

The genes are TRBV7-2 and TRBJ1-1; 7 bases are a match to TRBD1. Germline CDR1 SGHTA, CDR2 FQGNSA. After removal of 1 base from V and 4 bases from J, the junction contained 6 bases not matched to a gene. The CDR3 sequence is 15 residues long. CDR3 residues: CASSLGLTGRTEAFF. The CDR3 bases are TGTGCCAGCAGCTTAGGGCTGACAGGGCGCACTGAAGCTTTCTTT. The variable domain in full, with the rest retrieved from reference TRBV7-2 and TRBJ1-1, is GAGVSQSPSNKVTEKGKDVELRCDPISGHTALYWYRQSLGQGLEFLIYFQGNSAPDKSGLPSDRFSAERTGGSVSTLTIQRTQQEDSAVYLCASSLGLTGRTEAFFGQGTRLTVV.

For this clone: This sample also contains other DNA sequences that code for the same CDR3. The V call is TRBV7-2, the J call TRBJ2-2; 15 bases match TRBD2. After removal of 3 bases from V and 1 base from J, the junction contained 0 bases not matched to a gene. CDR1 SGHTA and CDR2 FQGNSA come from the germline V gene. The CDR3 sequence is 17 residues long. CDR3 sequence reads: CASSLGLAGGNTGELFF. The CDR3 nucleotides are TGTGCCAGCAGCTTGGGACTAGCGGGAGGGAACACCGGGGAGCTGTTTTTT.

The rearrangement uses TRBV5-1 and TRBJ1-1; D might be TRBD1 (5 bases). This CDR3 spans 16 amino acids. Germline V CDR1 and CDR2: SGHRS, YFSETQ. Between the trimmed V and J ends, which lost 2 bases and 3 bases, there was a span of 17 bases. CDR3 DNA sequence: TGCGCCAGCAGCTTACTACAGGCGGCGGGGCACACTGAAGCTTTCTTT. Translation: CASSLLQAAGHTEAFF.

The chain has TRBV6-2 or TRBV6-3 and TRBJ2-1; 9 positions agree with TRBD2. Per germline, CDR1 MNHEY and CDR2 SVGEGT. V dropped 2 bases and J dropped 2; count of bases not matched to a gene: 10. This CDR3 is 18 amino acids long. The CDR3 DNA is TGTGCCAGCAGTTACGAGAGTTCTAGCGGGGTACCCTACAATGAGCAGTTCTTC. Translating it yields CASSYESSSGVPYNEQFF.

The gene calls are TRBV30 and TRBJ1-4; perhaps TRBD1 as D (5 bases). V was cut by 0 bases and J by 2 bases, with 7 bases left in between. From germline, CDR1 is GTSNPN and CDR2 SVGIG (reference sequence). The CDR3 has 14 residues. CDR3 DNA: TGTGCCTGGAGTGTACAGGTTACTAATGAAAAACTGTTTTTT. Protein sequence: CAWSVQVTNEKLFF.

The rearrangement links TRBV10-3 to TRBJ2-3, with D unresolved. Trimming shortened V by 2 bases and J by 0 bases, and 3 bases separated the two germline ends. This CDR3 region has 13 residues. Germline V CDR1 and CDR2: ENHRY, SYGVKD. The CDR3 loop is CAISELSTDTQYF. Written as DNA, the CDR3 is TGTGCCATCAGTGAGCTTAGCACAGATACGCAGTATTTT.

In its sample, this clone was seen once. The rearrangement joins TRBV24-1 to TRBJ1-4, with a tentative D call TRBD1 (6 bases). Trimming stripped 9 bases from V and 7 bases from J, with 17 bases between. This CDR3 is built from 14 residues. Germline V gene lookup returns CDR1 KGHDR and CDR2 SFDVKD. The CDR3 DNA follows: TGTGCCACCGGGGAGGAGAGCAGGGGTGAAAAACTGTTTTTT. Protein: CATGEESRGEKLFF.

This clone was recorded a few times. The rearrangement uses TRBV9 and TRBJ1-2, with a possible D match to TRBD1 (6 bases). The CDR3 covers 12 residues. The germline V and J ends were trimmed by 5 bases and 7 bases, with 12 bases remaining between them. The germline CDR1 and CDR2 sequences are SGDLS and YYNGEE. The CDR3 protein is CASSRGGAGYTF. CDR3 nucleotides: TGTGCCAGCAGTCGAGGGGGGGCTGGCTACACCTTC.

This clone has a handful of counts. The J gene is TRBJ1-5, the V gene TRBV30, with 7 bases fitting TRBD1. The CDR3 is made up of 13 amino acids. After removal of 5 bases from V and 6 bases from J, the junction contained 7 bases not matched to a gene. CDR1 GTSNPN and CDR2 SVGIG come from the germline V gene (reference sequence). In DNA form, the CDR3 reads TGTGCCTGGGGGACAGCCGCTGGTCAGCCCCAGCATTTT. Protein sequence: CAWGTAAGQPQHF.

This chain uses TRBV23-1 with TRBJ2-7, with D possibly TRBD1 on 6 matching bases. TRBV23-1 belongs to the ORF category, with a function that is uncertain. CDR3 length: 17 amino acids. V dropped 2 bases and J dropped 0 bases, with 17 bases sitting between them. The CDR3 nucleotides are TGCGCCAGCAGTCAAACTACCCGGTCAGGGGACTCCTACGAGCAGTACTTC. Its protein is CASSQTTRSGDSYEQYF.

V gene TRBV20-1 combines with J gene TRBJ1-2; no firm D call. Trimming took 3 bases from V and 7 from J, leaving 9 bases between them. Germline loops: CDR1 DFQATT, CDR2 SNEGSKA (reference sequence). The CDR3 has 11 amino acids. In nucleotides, the CDR3 is TGCAGTGCTAGGTTTCAGACTGGCTACACCTTC. Its translation is CSARFQTGYTF.

The genes are TRBV5-1 and TRBJ2-7; 13 nucleotides align to TRBD2. V dropped 1 base and J dropped 2; count of bases not matched to a gene: 0. The CDR3 consists of 15 residues. The germline CDR1 and CDR2 sequences are SGHRS and YFSETQ. DNA of the CDR3: TGCGCCAGCAGCTTGACTAGCGGGAGGGCCTACGAGCAGTACTTC. Its protein product is CASSLTSGRAYEQYF.

The chain joins TRBV9 to TRBJ2-7, with D perhaps matching TRBD2 (5 bases). The CDR3 runs to 17 residues. CDR1 SGDLS and CDR2 YYNGEE come from the germline V gene. Trimming shortened V by 0 bases and J by 2 bases, and 18 bases separated the two germline ends. CDR3 coding DNA: TGTGCCAGCAGCGTAGGACCTACGCGGGTAGAGACCTACGAGCAGTACTTC. It is translated as CASSVGPTRVETYEQYF.

V is TRBV7-2 and J is TRBJ2-5; D assignment may be TRBD1 or TRBD2 (6 bases each). Germline CDR1 SGHTA, CDR2 FQGNSA. The V end lost 4 bases, the J end lost 7 bases, and 13 bases lay between the germline ends. The CDR3 spans 13 residues. This chain's CDR3 is CASSSTWGATQYF. CDR3 in DNA: TGTGCCAGCAGCTCGACCTGGGGGGCGACCCAGTACTTC.

This chain joins TRBV5-8 and TRBJ2-7; no firm D call. The CDR3 length is 14 residues. The germline V gene has CDR1 SGHTS and CDR2 YDEGEE. Trimming left V 6 bases short and J 6 bases short, with 19 bases between. CDR3 loop: CASTQEMALSEQYF. CDR3 nucleotide sequence: TGTGCCAGCACCCAAGAAATGGCCTTGTCCGAGCAGTACTTC.

V is TRBV5-1 and J is TRBJ2-2, with D possibly TRBD2 on 5 matching bases. The CDR3 spans 15 residues. Germline loops: CDR1 SGHRS, CDR2 YFSETQ. V lost 5 bases, J lost 5 bases, and 16 bases lay in between. CDR3 nucleotides: TGCGCCAGCAGACTAATCCCTGAGGGTACCGGGGAGCTGTTTTTT. Its translation is CASRLIPEGTGELFF.

The rearrangement links TRBV7-9 to TRBJ2-7, with a possible D match to TRBD1 (6 bases). Trimming took 7 bases from V and 6 from J, leaving 19 bases between them. CDR3 length: 14 amino acids. Germline V CDR1 and CDR2: SEHNR, FQNEAQ (reference sequence). This chain's CDR3 is CASTSTGQEAEQYF. For the CDR3, the DNA is TGTGCCAGCACCTCGACAGGTCAAGAGGCCGAGCAGTACTTC.